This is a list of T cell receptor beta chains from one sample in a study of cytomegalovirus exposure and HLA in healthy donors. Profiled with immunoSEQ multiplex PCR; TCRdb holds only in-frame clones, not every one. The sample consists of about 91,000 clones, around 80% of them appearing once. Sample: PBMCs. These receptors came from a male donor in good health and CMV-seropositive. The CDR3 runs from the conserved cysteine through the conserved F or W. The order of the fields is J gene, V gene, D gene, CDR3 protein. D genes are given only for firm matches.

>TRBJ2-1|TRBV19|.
CASSTRGNTNEQFF
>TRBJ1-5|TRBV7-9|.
CASSFDSYNQPQHF
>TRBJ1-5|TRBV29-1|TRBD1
CSVVVTGVNQPQHF
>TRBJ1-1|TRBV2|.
CASSERGRNTEAFF
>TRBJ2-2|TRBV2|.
CASGLGVGGELFF
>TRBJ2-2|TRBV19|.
CASSSPGRGTTGELFF
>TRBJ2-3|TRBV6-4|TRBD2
CASSGEAGEGDTQYF
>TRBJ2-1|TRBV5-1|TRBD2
CASSPIAGAYNEQFF
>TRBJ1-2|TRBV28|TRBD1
CASSLTGGGSVYGYTF
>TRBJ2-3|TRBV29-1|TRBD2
CSADTTSGSPTDTQYF
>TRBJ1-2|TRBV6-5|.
CASSLTGYGYTF
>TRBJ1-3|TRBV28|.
CASRTTGTSGNTIYF
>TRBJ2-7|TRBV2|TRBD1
CASSGDRGYEQYF
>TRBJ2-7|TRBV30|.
CAWSSSYEQYF